Sequencing of this T cell receptor (beta chain) was carried out in a study of STAT5B mutations in CD4+ large granular lymphocyte leukemia. Study in general: Healthy donors showed HLA-associated enrichment of the CDR3 'QG' motif.

As concerns this clone: Its antigen is unknown.

Whole-study findings and limits: The CD4+ versus CD8+ T-LGLL clonality difference may reflect limited sample size.

Sequencing was performed with immunoSEQ multiplex PCR; in TCRdb, only in-frame clones are kept and a portion is missing. Of 20,000 or so clones in the sample, approximately 84% were seen once. Trimming stripped 9 bases from V and 0 bases from J, with 9 bases between. This CDR3 contains 13 residues. Per germline, CDR1 LNHDA and CDR2 SQIVND (reference sequence). The chain couples TRBV19 to TRBJ2-1; possible D gene TRBD2, 5 bases. The origin of this receptor is a human donor in good health. The specimen sequenced was CD4+ T cells from blood buffy coats. In DNA, the CDR3 is TGTGCCAGCGAGCGGAGCTCCTACAATGAGCAGTTCTTC. Translation: CASERSSYNEQFF.